A single sample gave rise to the 21 T cell receptor beta chains below, sequenced in a study of identifying expanded T cells in peripheral blood. Data came from immunoSEQ multiplex PCR; TCRdb stores just in-frame clones and leaves some out. The data hold about 80,000 clones, with about 88% observed a single time. The sequencing input was blood. Source of these receptors: a person between 18 and 70 years old in good health.

Here the CDR3 reads CASTLNTGELFF. The CDR3 coding sequence is TGTGCCAGCACCCTCAACACCGGGGAGCTGTTTTTT. J is TRBJ2-2 and V is TRBV2, with unresolved D. V was clipped by 7 bases and J by 2 bases, with 5 bases between them. The CDR3 is 12 residues long. Germline V lookup: CDR1 SNHLY, CDR2 FYNNEI. The full variable domain, completed using reference TRBV2 and TRBJ2-2, is EPEVTQTPSHQVTQMGQEVILRCVPISNHLYFYWYRQILGQKVEFLVSFYNNEISEKSEIFDDQFSVERPDGSNFTLKIRSTKLEDSAMYFCASTLNTGELFFGEGSRLTVL.

The chain uses TRBV28 and TRBJ2-7; D ambiguous. Between the trimmed V and J ends, which lost 6 bases and 0 bases, there was a span of 9 bases. CDR3 length: 13 residues. CDR1 and CDR2 (germline): MDHEN, SYDVKM. CDR3 in DNA: TGTGCCAGCAGCCGAGCACCCTCCTACGAGCAGTACTTC. This codes for CASSRAPSYEQYF.

The chain has TRBV11-2 and TRBJ2-3, with D uncertain. The CDR3 length is 13 residues. V was shortened by 3 bases and J by 5 bases, with 9 bases between the two germline ends. Germline V gene lookup returns CDR1 SGHAT and CDR2 FQNNGV. The CDR3 here is CASSFDLGDTQYF. CDR3 sequence (DNA): TGTGCCAGCAGCTTTGACTTGGGAGATACGCAGTATTTT.

The rearrangement uses TRBV29-1 and TRBJ1-1; no clear D. CDR1 and CDR2 (germline): SQVTM, ANQGSEA. V was cut by 7 bases and J by 0 bases, with 9 bases left in between. The CDR3 runs to 12 residues. The CDR3 loop reads CSARWVNTEAFF. CDR3 DNA sequence: TGCAGCGCCCGATGGGTGAACACTGAAGCTTTCTTT. Supplemented by reference TRBV29-1 and TRBJ1-1, the full variable domain reads SAVISQKPSRDICQRGTSLTIQCQVDSQVTMMFWYRQQPGQSLTLIATANQGSEATYESGFVIDKFPISRPNLTFSTLTVSNMSPEDSSIYLCSARWVNTEAFFGQGTRLTVV.

The rearrangement uses TRBV29-1 and TRBJ2-7; D remains ambiguous. Between the trimmed V and J ends, which lost 4 bases and 5 bases, there was a span of 18 bases. The germline V gene encodes CDR1 SQVTM and CDR2 ANQGSEA. The CDR3 consists of 14 residues. CDR3 sequence (DNA): TGCAGCGTTGCATGGGCAGGCCCACCCCACGAGCAGTACTTC. It encodes CSVAWAGPPHEQYF.

V usage is TRBV6-6 and J usage is TRBJ1-3; TRBD1 aligns across 7 bases. V lost 10 bases to trimming and J lost 2 bases; unmatched junction nucleotides: 5. The CDR3 is 13 residues long. Germline V gives CDR1 MNHNY, CDR2 SVGAGI (reference sequence). Written as DNA, the CDR3 is TGTGCCATCACTACAGGGGCTGGAAACACCATATATTTT. Protein sequence: CAITTGAGNTIYF.

CDR3 DNA: TGTGCCAGCAGCCGCCAGACACTCGAGCAGTTCTTC. Encoded protein: CASSRQTLEQFF. The V gene is TRBV7-9, the J gene TRBJ2-1; D call uncertain. Germline CDR1 reads SEHNR; CDR2 reads FQNEAQ (reference sequence). Trimming removed 5 bases at V and 10 bases at J, with 12 bases between. This CDR3 region has 12 residues.

This clone was counted a single time. The chain recombines TRBV23-1 with TRBJ1-2; no clear D gene. TRBV23-1 is marked as an open reading frame, function uncertain. The CDR3 length is 11 residues. Trimming left V 8 bases short and J 12 bases short, with 16 bases between. CDR3 loop: CASGAGEGDTF. CDR3 nucleotides: TGCGCCAGCGGAGCTGGTGAGGGCGACACCTTC.

The rearrangement joins TRBV4-2 to TRBJ2-3, with 11 nucleotides matching TRBD2. CDR1 LGHNA and CDR2 YNFKEQ come from the germline V gene. Germline trimming cut 0 bases from V and 2 bases from J; bases unmatched to any gene: 10. The CDR3 is 19 residues long. CDR3 bases: TGTGCCAGCAGCCAAGATCTGGGGAGACTAGCGGGACTCACAGATACGCAGTATTTT. It codes for CASSQDLGRLAGLTDTQYF.

This chain joins TRBV19 and TRBJ2-2; TRBD2 agrees at 7 bases. CDR1 is LNHDA and CDR2 is SQIVND in the germline V gene (reference sequence). Trimming removed 9 bases from V and 5 bases from J; junction bases left unmatched: 9. The CDR3 consists of 14 residues. CDR3 in DNA: TGTGCCAGCGGGGAGGGCGGTCGGACCGGGGAGCTGTTTTTT. This sequence encodes CASGEGGRTGELFF.

The chain is built from TRBV5-6 and TRBJ1-4; no clear D. CDR1 and CDR2 from the germline V gene are SGHDT and YYEEEE. The CDR3 is 15 amino acids. V was shortened by 4 bases and J by 5 bases, with 15 bases between the two germline ends. The CDR3 region is CASSATYRLNEKLFF. CDR3 nucleotides: TGTGCCAGCAGCGCAACGTATCGTCTAAATGAAAAACTGTTTTTT.

This clone was seen repeatedly, ten times or more. The gene calls are TRBV18 and TRBJ1-4, with D perhaps TRBD1 (6 bases). Per the germline V gene, CDR1 is KGHSH and CDR2 is LQKENI. V lost 4 bases and J 5 bases, leaving 14 bases between the germline ends. The CDR3 totals 15 residues. Here the CDR3 DNA reads TGTGCCAGCTCACAGACAGGAGTTCGGAATGAAAAACTGTTTTTT. The encoded protein is CASSQTGVRNEKLFF.

This clone was seen a handful of times. V and J are TRBV7-8 and TRBJ2-5; D is tentatively TRBD1 or TRBD2 (5 bases each). CDR3 size: 15 residues. The V and J ends lost 6 bases and 1 base respectively, with 15 bases between them. Germline lookup yields CDR1 SGHVS and CDR2 FQNEAQ. CDR3 sequence reads: CASSPGAGGQETQYF. Here the CDR3 DNA reads TGTGCCAGCAGTCCCGGGGCCGGAGGCCAAGAGACCCAGTACTTC.

On this clone: This may arise from a read error, as a much more abundant clone is one base away. The same CDR3 arises from other DNA sequences in this sample as well. J is TRBJ2-2 and V is TRBV9; D unresolved. CDR1 is SGDLS and CDR2 is YYNGEE in the germline V gene. The V gene lost 0 bases and the J gene lost 2 bases, with 2 bases spanning the gap. The CDR3 has 13 amino acids. The CDR3 reads CASSVGNTGELFF. The CDR3 nucleotides are TGTGCCAGCAGCGTAGGAAACACCGGGGAGCTGTTTTTT.

The chain joins TRBV10-3 to TRBJ2-7, with TRBD1 identical over 8 bases. Germline trimming cut 7 bases from V and 2 bases from J; bases unmatched to any gene: 7. Germline V gene data show CDR1 as ENHRY and CDR2 as SYGVKD. This CDR3 is 14 amino acids long. The CDR3 nucleotides read TGTGCCATCACCGAAGGACAGGGCCCCTACGAGCAGTACTTC. This sequence encodes CAITEGQGPYEQYF.

The V gene is TRBV7-8, the J gene TRBJ2-3; 9 bases line up with TRBD1. The V gene's germline CDR1 is SGHVS and CDR2 FQNEAQ. The V gene end was trimmed by 6 bases and the J gene end by 5 bases; junction bases not matched to a gene: 0. The CDR3 runs 12 residues. The CDR3 loop reads CASRDRGDTQYF. Here the CDR3 DNA reads TGTGCCAGCAGGGACAGGGGAGATACGCAGTATTTT.

The chain recombines TRBV7-9 with TRBJ1-4; D gene unclear. Trimming pared 5 bases from V and 1 base from J, leaving 11 bases between. Germline loops: CDR1 SEHNR, CDR2 FQNEAQ (reference sequence). CDR3 size: 15 residues. The CDR3 reads CASSPKGGTNEKLFF. The CDR3 nucleotides are TGTGCCAGCAGCCCTAAGGGTGGAACTAATGAAAAACTGTTTTTT. The whole variable domain, filled in from reference TRBV7-9 and TRBJ1-4, reads DTGVSQNPRHKITKRGQNVTFRCDPISEHNRLYWYRQTLGQGPEFLTYFQNEAQLEKSRLLSDRFSAERPKGSFSTLEIQRTEQGDSAMYLCASSPKGGTNEKLFFGSGTQLSVL.

The rearrangement uses TRBV5-5 and TRBJ1-5; D perhaps matches TRBD1 (5 bases). Germline CDR1 SGHKS, CDR2 YYEKEE (reference sequence). Trimming took off 2 bases at V and 3 bases at J, with 21 bases between the two ends. The CDR3 is 18 residues long. DNA of the CDR3: TGTGCCAGCAGCTTAACGGACATTCCACTGTCTGCCAATCAGCCCCAGCATTTT. It yields the protein CASSLTDIPLSANQPQHF.

The rearrangement uses TRBV4-2 and TRBJ2-7; 8 bases fit TRBD2. The CDR3 runs 15 residues. CDR1 and CDR2 (germline): LGHNA, YNFKEQ. Trimming took 0 bases from V and 6 from J; bases not matched to a gene: 7. The CDR3 DNA sequence: TGTGCCAGCAGCCAAGATCGGGGGGGGGCCGCCGAGCAGTACTTC. Protein: CASSQDRGGAAEQYF.

The table lists this clone with a count of one. The genes are TRBV13 and TRBJ2-5; no reliable D call. CDR3 length: 12 amino acids. The V end was cut by 4 bases, the J end by 5 bases, with 8 bases between. Germline V gives CDR1 PRHDT, CDR2 FYEKMQ (reference sequence). This CDR3 is CASSSYSETQYF. In DNA, the CDR3 is TGTGCCAGCAGCTCTTATTCGGAGACCCAGTACTTC. Together with reference TRBV13 and TRBJ2-5, the CDR3 gives the full variable domain: AAGVIQSPRHLIKEKRETATLKCYPIPRHDTVYWYQQGPGQDPQFLISFYEKMQSDKGSIPDRFSAQQFSDYHSELNMSSLELGDSALYFCASSSYSETQYFGPGTRLLVL.

V and J are TRBV2 and TRBJ1-5; D may be TRBD1 (6 bases). With 6 bases removed from V and 3 bases from J, the gap between germline ends came to 9 bases. The length of the CDR3 is 13 residues. Germline loops: CDR1 SNHLY, CDR2 FYNNEI. CDR3 amino acids: CASRTGSNQPQHF. The DNA of the CDR3 is TGTGCCAGCAGGACAGGATCCAATCAGCCCCAGCATTTT.